This T cell receptor (beta chain) was captured by sequencing in a study of beta chain features in type 1 diabetes (dated by TCRdb to the late 2010s). Turning to the overall study: Mean age, gender distribution, total cell number and subset yield did not differ between patients and healthy donors. The study compared the TCRB repertoires of sorted circulating CD4+ T cell subsets in recently diagnosed type 1 diabetes patients with those in matched healthy donors. Whereas all 30 or so donors provided naive and central memory subsets, regulatory and stem cell-like memory subsets were isolated from just 8 patients and about 8 healthy donors. A total of 85 million to 110 million sorted cells were examined across all samples, and RNA yield correlated strongly with the number of cells per subset.

Each donor gave one peripheral blood draw, averaging roughly 0.11 L, which was collected into heparinised tubes. Using a panel that included CD45RO, CCR7, CD25, CD127, CD95 and CD27, naive, central memory, regulatory and stem cell-like memory CD4+ T cells were sorted on a BD FACSAria II. Purity was above 95% for every sorted population. PBMCs were separated immediately by Lymphoprep density gradient centrifugation and were stained directly, without being cultured. So that batch effects would be minimized, each experiment stained and sorted samples in pairs, pairing one healthy donor with one patient. The germline V gene provides CDR1 MNHNS and CDR2 SASEGT. The CDR3 runs 11 residues from the cysteine to the phenylalanine. Of the read, only the CDR3 DNA is kept; its 33 bases are in frame from base 1. V is cut by 8 bases and J by 5 bases, and the space between the germline ends is 9 bases. The entire isolated RNA was reverse transcribed using the High Capacity cDNA Reverse Transcription Kit, and thus expressed TCRB transcripts were sequenced. Naive, central memory and regulatory T cell samples underwent deep immunoSEQ sequencing, averaging approximately 3.5 million total reads per sample. Sorted cells were lysed in RLT buffer and RNA was extracted with DNase-treated RNeasy Micro or Mini kits, depending on cell number. Each cell subset was processed on its own to prevent cross-contamination, while patient and healthy donor samples were processed together. Using the immunoSEQ multiplex PCR, TCRB sequences were amplified from cDNA into 87-bp fragments spanning the CDR3 region. Sequencing of the amplicons was performed on the Illumina HiSeq platform. As for the authors' bioinformatics: PCR bias was computationally corrected using synthetic template baselines, reads within Hamming distance 2 were collapsed, and singletons that could not be merged were discarded. Reads were aligned against IMGT to assign V, D and J genes, CDR3 length and insertions or deletions at six rearrangement sites. Within each subset, clonotype counts were normalized to the number of sorted cells before true diversity and Gini coefficients were calculated with the tcR R package. The overlap coefficient, calculated on TCRB nucleotide sequences, was used to quantify repertoire sharing. TCRdb obtained this table from immuneACCESS and retained in-frame rearrangements with V and J assigned. These tables miss some clones; where compared with another copy, unresolved V genes account for less than half of the shortfall, and the remainder is unexplained. From that table come the V and J calls and clone size; the DNA was used to work out D and trimming. Across this sample there are 140,000 or so clones, with around an eighth seen only once. Roughly 1.4% of the sample is in the top ten clones.

As to this clone: The antigen it recognizes is unknown. No much larger clone exists at a distance of one base, and base qualities are not known.

Paper-wide results and their limitations: PCR might favor shorter templates, but patient and control samples were amplified and corrected together, so any skew would affect both groups equally. At VDJ recombination sites, type 1 diabetes patients had fewer insertions and more deleted nucleotides, which implies abnormalities in thymic rearrangement. Naive, central memory and regulatory TCRB repertoires appeared more similar among patients than among healthy donors. Because cDNA rather than genomic DNA was sequenced, highly expressing activated cells could have been over-represented, although no difference in activation and CD3 levels was found between groups. A moderate but significant shortening of TCRB CDR3 length was observed in type 1 diabetes patients in all four CD4+ subsets. Only small numbers of individuals were included in the HLA sub-analyses, which left unresolved whether HLA type had any influence on TCRB rearrangement.

Sequenced sample: central memory CD4+ T cells from blood. This TCR came from a man between 18 and 29 years old with type 1 diabetes. The V and J segments used are TRBV6-1 and TRBJ2-5; the D gene identity is not certain. The nucleotide sequence reads as follows: TGTGCCAGCGCCGATAGGGAGACCCAGTACTTC. Its translation reads: CASADRETQYF.